This T cell receptor beta chain was sequenced during a study of shared clonotypes between healthy human individuals. Worth noting for this clone: Antigen specificity is unknown.

The germline CDR1 and CDR2 sequences are MNHEY and SMNVEV (reference sequence). Unmatched junction bases numbered 4, after V lost 1 base and J lost 0 bases. The CDR3 contains 17 residues. Study conclusions and caveats: Naive CD4 clonotypes were shared across a handful of donors at about 5.3%. Sample collection involved blood only; tissue repertoires are likely different. Expectations were that clonotype sharing among donors would be affected by sequencing depth.

Assay used: immunoSEQ multiplex PCR; TCRdb lists only in-frame clones, some missing. The data contain about 960,000 clones, 76% of them singletons. This chain joins TRBV27 and TRBJ2-3, with TRBD2 matching 10 bases. The receptor comes from a man aged 18 to 30 in good health. The specimen sequenced was memory CD4+ T cells sorted from blood. The sample's subset: CD45RA-negative fraction. In DNA, the CDR3 is TGTGCCAGCAGTTTATTTAAGCGGGGGGGTAGCACAGATACGCAGTATTTT. It is translated as CASSLFKRGGSTDTQYF.